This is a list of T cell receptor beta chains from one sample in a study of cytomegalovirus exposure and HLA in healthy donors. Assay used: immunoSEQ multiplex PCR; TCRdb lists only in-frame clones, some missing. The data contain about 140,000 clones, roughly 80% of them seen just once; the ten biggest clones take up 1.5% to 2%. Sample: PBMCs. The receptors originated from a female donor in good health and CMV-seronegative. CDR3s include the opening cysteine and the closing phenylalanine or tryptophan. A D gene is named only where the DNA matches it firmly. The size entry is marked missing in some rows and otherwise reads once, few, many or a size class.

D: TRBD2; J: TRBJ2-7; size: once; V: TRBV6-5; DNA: TGTGCCAGCAGTTACTCGCGGTCGGGAGGGCCGCGGGAGCAGTACTTC; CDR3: CASSYSRSGGPREQYF
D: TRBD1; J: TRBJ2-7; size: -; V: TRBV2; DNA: TGTGCCAGCAGTGAAGCGACAGGGGGCCCAAGCGAGCAGTACTTC; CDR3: CASSEATGGPSEQYF
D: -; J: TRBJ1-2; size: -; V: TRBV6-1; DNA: TGTGCCCAGCGTTGGAGATCAAATGGCTACACCTTC; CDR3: CAQRWRSNGYTF
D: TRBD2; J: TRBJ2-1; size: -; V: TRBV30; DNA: TGTGCCTTTACTAGCGGGACATCATCCTACAATGAGCAGTTCTTC; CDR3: CAFTSGTSSYNEQFF
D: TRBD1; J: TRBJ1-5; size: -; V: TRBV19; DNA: TGTGCCAGTAGAGGGACAGGGTCAGGTCAGCCCCAGCATTTT; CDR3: CASRGTGSGQPQHF
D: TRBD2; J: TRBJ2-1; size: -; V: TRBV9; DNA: TGTGCCAGCAGCGTAGTTCCGGGAGGGAAGTTCTTC; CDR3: CASSVVPGGKFF
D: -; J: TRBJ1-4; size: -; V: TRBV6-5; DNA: TGTGCCAGCAGAAACCGTCGAGGTTTGGATGAAAAACTGTTTTTT; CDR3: CASRNRRGLDEKLFF
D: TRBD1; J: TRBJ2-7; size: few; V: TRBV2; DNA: TGTGCCAGCAGTGTGGACAGGCCACCCTACGAGCAGTACTTC; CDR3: CASSVDRPPYEQYF
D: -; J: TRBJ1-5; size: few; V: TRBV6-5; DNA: TGTGCCAGCAGTTACTCGAGCACTAGCAATCAGCCCCAGCATTTT; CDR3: CASSYSSTSNQPQHF
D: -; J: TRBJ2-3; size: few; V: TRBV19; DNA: TGTGCCAGTAGTATAGGGGCAGGTAGCACAGATACGCAGTATTTT; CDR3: CASSIGAGSTDTQYF
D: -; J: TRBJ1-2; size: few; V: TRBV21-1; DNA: TGTGCCAGCAGCAAAGGTATGGGGGAGGATGGCTACACCTTC; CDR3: CASSKGMGEDGYTF
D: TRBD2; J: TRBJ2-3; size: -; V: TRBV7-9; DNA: TGTGCCAGCAGCATTAGCGGGGGACGGGCAGATACGCAGTATTTT; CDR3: CASSISGGRADTQYF
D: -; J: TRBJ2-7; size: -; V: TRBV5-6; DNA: TGTGCCAGCAGTCCGACGGAGGGCCCCCGTTTTAAGTACTTC; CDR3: CASSPTEGPRFKYF
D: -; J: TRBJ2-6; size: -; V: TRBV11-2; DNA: TGTGCCAGCAGCCGCATTTCTACCGGGGCCAACGTCCTGACTTTC; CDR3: CASSRISTGANVLTF
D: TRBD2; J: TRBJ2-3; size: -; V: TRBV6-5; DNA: TGTGCCAGCTCAGGTAGCGGGGTTGGTACGCAGTATTTT; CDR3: CASSGSGVGTQYF
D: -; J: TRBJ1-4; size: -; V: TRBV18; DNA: TGTGCCAGCTCCCAACAGGGTACAACTAATGAAAAACTGTTTTTT; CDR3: CASSQQGTTNEKLFF
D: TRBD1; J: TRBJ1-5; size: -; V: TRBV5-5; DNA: TGTGCCAGCAGCGGAACGGGACAGGGGAATCAGCCCCAGCATTTT; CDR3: CASSGTGQGNQPQHF
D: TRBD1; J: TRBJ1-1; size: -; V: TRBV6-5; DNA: TGTGCCAGCCTACAGGGGGCGAACACTGAAGCTTTCTTT; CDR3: CASLQGANTEAFF
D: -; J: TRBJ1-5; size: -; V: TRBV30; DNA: TGTGCCTGGAGCAACCCTCGGGCCAGGGCTGATCAGCCCCAGCATTTT; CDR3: CAWSNPRARADQPQHF
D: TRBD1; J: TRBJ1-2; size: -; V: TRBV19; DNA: TGTGCCAGTAGTATAAGTGGCAGGGGGTACCGCTATGGCTACACCTTC; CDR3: CASSISGRGYRYGYTF
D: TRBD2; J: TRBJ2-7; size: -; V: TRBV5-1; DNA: TGCGCCAGCAGCCTGACCAGCGGGAGATCCTACGAGCAGTACTTC; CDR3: CASSLTSGRSYEQYF
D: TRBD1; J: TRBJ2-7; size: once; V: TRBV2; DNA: TGTGCCAGCTACCGGGACAGGGAAAACGAGCAGTACTTC; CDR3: CASYRDRENEQYF
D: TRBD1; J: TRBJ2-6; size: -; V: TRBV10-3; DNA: TGTGCCATCAGTGAGCCGGGACAGGGCTTCTCTGGGGCCAACGTCCTGACTTTC; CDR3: CAISEPGQGFSGANVLTF
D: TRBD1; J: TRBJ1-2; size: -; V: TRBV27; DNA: TGTGCCAGCAGTCCCAGGGGGGTCACTAACTATGGCTACACCTTC; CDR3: CASSPRGVTNYGYTF
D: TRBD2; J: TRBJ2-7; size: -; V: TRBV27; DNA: TGTGCCAGCAGCCGGACTAGCGTGTACGAGCAGTACTTC; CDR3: CASSRTSVYEQYF
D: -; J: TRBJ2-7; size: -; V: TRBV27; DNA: TGTGCCAGCAGCCCTCAGGGGGGAATCTCCTACGAGCAGTACTTC; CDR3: CASSPQGGISYEQYF
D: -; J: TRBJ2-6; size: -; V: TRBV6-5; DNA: TGTGCCAGCAGTTCAGGGGCCCCTGGGGCCAACGTCCTGACTTTC; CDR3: CASSSGAPGANVLTF
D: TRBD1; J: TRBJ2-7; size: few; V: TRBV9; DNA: TGTGCCAGCAGCGGACCGGGACCCCGACAGGGGGCTAGGAACGAGCAGTACTTC; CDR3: CASSGPGPRQGARNEQYF
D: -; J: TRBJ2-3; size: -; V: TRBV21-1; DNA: TGTGCCGCGGCGGGGGAAGCAGATACGCAGTATTTT; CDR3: CAAAGEADTQYF
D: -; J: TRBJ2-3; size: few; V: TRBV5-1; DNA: TGCGCCAGCAGCTCGGGACAACAGGGCGTCTCGAGCACAGATACGCAGTATTTT; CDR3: CASSSGQQGVSSTDTQYF
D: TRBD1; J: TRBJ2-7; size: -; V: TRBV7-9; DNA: TGTTCCAGCAGCCCGAACACAGGGGCTAACTCCTACGAGCAGTACTTC; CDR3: CSSSPNTGANSYEQYF
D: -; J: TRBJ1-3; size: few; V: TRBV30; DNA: TGTGCCTGCCTCCCCGGTTCTGGAAACACCATATATTTT; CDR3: CACLPGSGNTIYF
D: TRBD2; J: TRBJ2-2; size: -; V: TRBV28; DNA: TGTGCCAGCAGTCCAGGAGATGCTAGCGGGAGTACCGGGGAGCTGTTTTTT; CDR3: CASSPGDASGSTGELFF
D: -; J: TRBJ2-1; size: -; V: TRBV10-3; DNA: TGTGCCCTCGGGGAAGGCTCCCCCCACAATGAGCAGTTCTTC; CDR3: CALGEGSPHNEQFF
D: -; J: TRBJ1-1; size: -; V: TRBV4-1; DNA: TGCGCCAGCAGCCTTTCGGAGGCCGTGAACACTGAAGCTTTCTTT; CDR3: CASSLSEAVNTEAFF
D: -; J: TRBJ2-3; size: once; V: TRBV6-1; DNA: TGTGCCAGCAGTGATTTCGTAGCGTGGGATACGCAGTATTTT; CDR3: CASSDFVAWDTQYF
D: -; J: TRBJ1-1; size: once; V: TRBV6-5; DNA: TGTGCCAGCAGTTACAGGTTCCGCGGACACCACACTGAAGCTTTCTTT; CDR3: CASSYRFRGHHTEAFF
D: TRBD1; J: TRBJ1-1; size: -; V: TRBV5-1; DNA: TGCGCCAGCAGCAGAGCAGGGGGCACTGAAGCTTTCTTT; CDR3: CASSRAGGTEAFF
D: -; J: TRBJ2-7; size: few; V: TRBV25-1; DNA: TGTGCCAGCAGAGGACTCGGCGGTGACGAGCAGTACTTC; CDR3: CASRGLGGDEQYF
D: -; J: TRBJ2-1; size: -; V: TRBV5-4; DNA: TGTGCCAGCAGCTTGGGCCGGGACTTCGCCAATGAGCAGTTCTTC; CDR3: CASSLGRDFANEQFF
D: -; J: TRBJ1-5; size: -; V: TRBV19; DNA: TGTGCCAGTAGTAGTTTGGGCCAGAACAATCAGCCCCAGCATTTT; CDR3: CASSSLGQNNQPQHF
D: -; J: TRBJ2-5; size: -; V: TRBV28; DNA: TGTGCCAGCACGGCCACCTCGAGGGAGCAGTACTTC; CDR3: CASTATSREQYF
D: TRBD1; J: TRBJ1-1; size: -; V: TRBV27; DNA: TGTGCCAGCAGTTTGGCAGGGGGGAACACTGAAGCTTTCTTT; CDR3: CASSLAGGNTEAFF
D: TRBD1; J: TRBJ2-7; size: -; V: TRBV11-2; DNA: TGTGCCAGCAGCTTAGGACAGGGGACAGCCTACGAGCAGTACTTC; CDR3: CASSLGQGTAYEQYF
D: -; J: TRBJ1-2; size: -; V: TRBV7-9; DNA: TGTGCCAGCAGCTTAGACAGGGAAGACTACACCTTC; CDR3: CASSLDREDYTF
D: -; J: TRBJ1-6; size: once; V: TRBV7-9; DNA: TGTGCCAGCAGCTTCGGTGATTCACCCCTCCACTTT; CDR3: CASSFGDSPLHF
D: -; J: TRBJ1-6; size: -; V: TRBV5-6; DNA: TGTGCCAGCAGCTTGAGGGGTTTGGGATCACCCCTCCACTTT; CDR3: CASSLRGLGSPLHF
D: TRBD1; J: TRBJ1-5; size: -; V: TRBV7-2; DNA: TGTGCCAGCAGCTTAGGACAGGGCAAGGATCAGCCCCAGCATTTT; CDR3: CASSLGQGKDQPQHF
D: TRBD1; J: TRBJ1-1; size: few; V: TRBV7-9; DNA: TGTGCCAGCAGCTTATCAGGACAGGGGAACACTGAAGCTTTCTTT; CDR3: CASSLSGQGNTEAFF
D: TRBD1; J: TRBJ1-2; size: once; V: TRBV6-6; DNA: TGTGCCAGCAGGCAAGGACAGGGGAGCTATGGCTACACCTTC; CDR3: CASRQGQGSYGYTF
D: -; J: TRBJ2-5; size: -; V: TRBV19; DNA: TGTGCCAGTAGTACCCGGAAGGGGAAGTACCAAGAGACCCAGTACTTC; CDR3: CASSTRKGKYQETQYF